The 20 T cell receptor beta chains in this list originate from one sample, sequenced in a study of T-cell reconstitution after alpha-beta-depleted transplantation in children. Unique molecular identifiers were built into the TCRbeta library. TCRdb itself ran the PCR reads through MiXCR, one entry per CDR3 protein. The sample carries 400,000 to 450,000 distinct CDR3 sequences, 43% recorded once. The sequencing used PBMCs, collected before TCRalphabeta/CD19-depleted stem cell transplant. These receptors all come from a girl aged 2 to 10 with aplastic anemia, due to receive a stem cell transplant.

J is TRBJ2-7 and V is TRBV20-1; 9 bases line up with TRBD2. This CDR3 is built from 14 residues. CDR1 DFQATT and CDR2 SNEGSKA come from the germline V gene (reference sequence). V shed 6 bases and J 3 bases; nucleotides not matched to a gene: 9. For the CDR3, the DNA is TGCAGTGCCCCGGGGTTAGCGGGGGACTACGAGCAGTACTTC. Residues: CSAPGLAGDYEQYF.

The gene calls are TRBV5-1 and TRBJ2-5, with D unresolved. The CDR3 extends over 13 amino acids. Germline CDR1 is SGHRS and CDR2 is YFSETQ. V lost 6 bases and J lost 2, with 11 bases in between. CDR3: CASNDKLQETQYF. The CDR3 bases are TGCGCCAGCAACGATAAATTGCAAGAGACCCAGTACTTC.

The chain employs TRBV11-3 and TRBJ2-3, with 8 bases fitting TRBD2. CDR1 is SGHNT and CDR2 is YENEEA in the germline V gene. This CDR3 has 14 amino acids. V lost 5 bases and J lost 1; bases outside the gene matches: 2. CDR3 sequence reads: CASSTTSGTDTQYF. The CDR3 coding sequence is TGTGCCAGCAGCACGACTAGCGGCACAGATACGCAGTATTTT.

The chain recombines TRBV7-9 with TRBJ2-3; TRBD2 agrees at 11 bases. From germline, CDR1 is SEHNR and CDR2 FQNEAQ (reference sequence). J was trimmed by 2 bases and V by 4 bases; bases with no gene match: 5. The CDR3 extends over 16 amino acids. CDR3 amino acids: CASSSGLAEATDTQYF. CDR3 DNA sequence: TGTGCCAGCAGCTCGGGACTAGCGGAGGCCACAGATACGCAGTATTTT.

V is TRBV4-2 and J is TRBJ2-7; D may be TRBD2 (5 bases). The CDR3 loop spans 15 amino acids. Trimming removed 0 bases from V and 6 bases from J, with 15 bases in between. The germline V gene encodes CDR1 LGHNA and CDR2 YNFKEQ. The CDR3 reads CASSQDRAGSGEQYF. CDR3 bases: TGTGCCAGCAGCCAAGATCGGGCGGGCTCGGGCGAGCAGTACTTC.

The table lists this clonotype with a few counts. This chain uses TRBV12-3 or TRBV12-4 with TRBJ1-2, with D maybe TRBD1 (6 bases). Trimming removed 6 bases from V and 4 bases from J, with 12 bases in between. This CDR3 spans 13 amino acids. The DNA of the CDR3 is TGTGCCAGCAGCGATGACAGGCTCTATGGCTACACCTTC. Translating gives CASSDDRLYGYTF.

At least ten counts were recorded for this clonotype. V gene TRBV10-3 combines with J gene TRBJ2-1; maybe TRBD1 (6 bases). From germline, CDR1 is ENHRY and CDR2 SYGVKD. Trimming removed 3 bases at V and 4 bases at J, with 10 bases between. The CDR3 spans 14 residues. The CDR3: CAISDSTGYNEQFF. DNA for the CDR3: TGTGCCATCAGTGACTCCACAGGGTACAATGAGCAGTTCTTC.

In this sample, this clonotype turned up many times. CDR3 nucleotide sequence: TGTGCCAGCAGCGTAGCTCAGCGGCTAGACAATGAGCAGTTCTTC. Translating gives CASSVAQRLDNEQFF. The V and J genes are TRBV9 and TRBJ2-1, with D perhaps TRBD2 (5 bases). Germline V gene sequence: CDR1 SGDLS, CDR2 YYNGEE. Between the trimmed V and J ends, which lost 0 bases and 5 bases, there was a span of 12 bases. The CDR3 consists of 15 residues.

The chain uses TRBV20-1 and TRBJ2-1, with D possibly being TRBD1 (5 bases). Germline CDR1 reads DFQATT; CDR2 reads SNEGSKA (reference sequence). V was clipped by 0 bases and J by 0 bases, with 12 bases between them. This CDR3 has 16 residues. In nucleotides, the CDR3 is TGCAGTGCTAGAGATCCCGACAGCAGCTCCTACAATGAGCAGTTCTTC. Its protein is CSARDPDSSSYNEQFF.

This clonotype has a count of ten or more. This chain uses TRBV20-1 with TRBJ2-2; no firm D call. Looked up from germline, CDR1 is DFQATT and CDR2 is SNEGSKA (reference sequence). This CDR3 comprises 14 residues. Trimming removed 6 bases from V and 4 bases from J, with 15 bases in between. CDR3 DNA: TGCAGTGCCAACCATCTGTCGGGCACCGGGGAGCTGTTTTTT. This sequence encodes CSANHLSGTGELFF.

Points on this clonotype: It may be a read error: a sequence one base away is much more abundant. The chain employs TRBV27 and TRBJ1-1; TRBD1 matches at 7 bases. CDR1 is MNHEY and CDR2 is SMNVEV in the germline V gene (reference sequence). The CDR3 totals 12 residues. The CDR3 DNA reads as TGTGCCAGCAGCCCTACAGGGACAGAAGCTTCCTTT. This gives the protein CASSPTGTEASF.

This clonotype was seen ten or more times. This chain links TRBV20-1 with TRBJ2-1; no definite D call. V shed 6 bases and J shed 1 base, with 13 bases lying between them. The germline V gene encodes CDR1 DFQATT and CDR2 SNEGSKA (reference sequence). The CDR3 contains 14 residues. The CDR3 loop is CSAARTNSYNEQFF. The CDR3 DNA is TGCAGTGCAGCACGGACGAATTCCTACAATGAGCAGTTCTTC.

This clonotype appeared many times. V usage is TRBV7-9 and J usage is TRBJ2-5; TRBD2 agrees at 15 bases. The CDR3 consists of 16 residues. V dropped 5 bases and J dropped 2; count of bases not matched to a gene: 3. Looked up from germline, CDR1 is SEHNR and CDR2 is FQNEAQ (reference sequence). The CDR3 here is CASSRGTSGRQETQYF. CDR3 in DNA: TGTGCCAGCAGCCGTGGGACTAGCGGGAGGCAAGAGACCCAGTACTTC.

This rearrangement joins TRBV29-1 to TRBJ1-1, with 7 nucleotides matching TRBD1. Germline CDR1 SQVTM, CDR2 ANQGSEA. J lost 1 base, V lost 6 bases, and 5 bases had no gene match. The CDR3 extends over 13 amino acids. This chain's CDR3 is CSVDRTSNTEAFF. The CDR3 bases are TGCAGCGTGGACAGGACCTCGAACACTGAAGCTTTCTTT.

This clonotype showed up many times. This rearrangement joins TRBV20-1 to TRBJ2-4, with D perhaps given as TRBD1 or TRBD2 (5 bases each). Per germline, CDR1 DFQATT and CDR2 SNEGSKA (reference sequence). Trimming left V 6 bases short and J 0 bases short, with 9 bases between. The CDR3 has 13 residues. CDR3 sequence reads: CSAEGLAKNIQYF. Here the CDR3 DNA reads TGCAGTGCAGAGGGGTTAGCCAAAAACATTCAGTACTTC.

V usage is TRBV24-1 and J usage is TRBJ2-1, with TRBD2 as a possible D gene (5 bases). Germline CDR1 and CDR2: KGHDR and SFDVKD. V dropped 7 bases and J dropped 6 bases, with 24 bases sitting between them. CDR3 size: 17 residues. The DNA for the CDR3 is TGTGCCACCAGCCCTGGACGGACGACTATGGGTTCCAATGAGCAGTTCTTC. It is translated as CATSPGRTTMGSNEQFF.

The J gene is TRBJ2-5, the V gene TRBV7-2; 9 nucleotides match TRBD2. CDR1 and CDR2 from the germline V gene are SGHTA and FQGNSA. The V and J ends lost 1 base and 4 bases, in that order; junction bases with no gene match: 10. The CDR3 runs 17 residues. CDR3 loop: CASSLGSSSGGRETQYF. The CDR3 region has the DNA TGTGCCAGCAGCTTAGGGTCGTCCAGCGGGGGGCGAGAGACCCAGTACTTC.

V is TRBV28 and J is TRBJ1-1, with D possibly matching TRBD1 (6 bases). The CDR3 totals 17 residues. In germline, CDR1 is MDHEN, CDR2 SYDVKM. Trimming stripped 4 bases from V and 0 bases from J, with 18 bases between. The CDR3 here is CASSSLESRGMNTEAFF. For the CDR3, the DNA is TGTGCCAGCAGTTCGCTTGAATCCAGGGGCATGAACACTGAAGCTTTCTTT.

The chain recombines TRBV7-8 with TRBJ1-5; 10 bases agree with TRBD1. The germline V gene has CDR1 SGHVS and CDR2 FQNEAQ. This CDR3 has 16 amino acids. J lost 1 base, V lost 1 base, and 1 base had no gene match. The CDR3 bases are TGTGCCAGCAGCTTAGGACAGGGGGCGAGCAATCAGCCCCAGCATTTT. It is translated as CASSLGQGASNQPQHF. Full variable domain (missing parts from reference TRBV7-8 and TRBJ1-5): GAGVSQSPRYKVAKRGQDVALRCDPISGHVSLFWYQQALGQGPEFLTYFQNEAQLDKSGLPSDRFFAERPEGSVSTLKIQRTQQEDSAVYLCASSLGQGASNQPQHFGDGTRLSIL.

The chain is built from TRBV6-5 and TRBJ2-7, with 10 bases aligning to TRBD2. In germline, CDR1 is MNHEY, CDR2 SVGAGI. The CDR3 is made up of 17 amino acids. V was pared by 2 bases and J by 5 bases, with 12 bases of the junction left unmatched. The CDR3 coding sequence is TGTGCCAGCAGTTACGGTGAGCGGGAGGGCCCTCAGAACGAGCAGTACTTC. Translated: CASSYGEREGPQNEQYF.